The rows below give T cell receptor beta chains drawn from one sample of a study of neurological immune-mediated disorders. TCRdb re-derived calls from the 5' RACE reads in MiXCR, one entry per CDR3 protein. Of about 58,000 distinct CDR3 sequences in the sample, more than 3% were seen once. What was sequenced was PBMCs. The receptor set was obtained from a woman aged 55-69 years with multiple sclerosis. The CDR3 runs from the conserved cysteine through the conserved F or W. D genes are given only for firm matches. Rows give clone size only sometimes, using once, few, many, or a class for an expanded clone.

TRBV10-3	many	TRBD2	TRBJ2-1	CAISGTSGPPQNTYNEQFF	TGTGCCATCAGTGGGACTAGCGGGCCCCCCCAGAACACCTACAATGAGCAGTTCTTC
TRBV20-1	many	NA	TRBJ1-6	CSANQGNSPLHF	TGCAGTGCTAACCAGGGGAATTCACCCCTCCACTTT
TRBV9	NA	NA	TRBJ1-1	CASSKDSSNTEAFF	TGTGCCAGCAGCAAAGACAGCTCGAACACTGAAGCTTTCTTT
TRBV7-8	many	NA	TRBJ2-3	CASSLAALSTDTQYF	TGTGCCAGCAGCTTAGCGGCCTTAAGCACAGATACGCAGTATTTT
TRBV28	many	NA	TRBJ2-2	CASRWIGTGELFF	TGTGCCAGCAGATGGATAGGCACCGGGGAGCTGTTTTTT
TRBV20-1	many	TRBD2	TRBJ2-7	CSATLAGAPYEQYF	TGCAGTGCTACATTAGCGGGAGCTCCCTACGAGCAGTACTTC
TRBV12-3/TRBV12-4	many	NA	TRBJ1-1	CASSLAYGNTEAFF	TGTGCCAGCAGTTTAGCGTACGGGAACACTGAAGCTTTCTTT
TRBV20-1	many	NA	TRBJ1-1	CSARDQGTTEAFF	TGCAGTGCTAGAGATCAGGGAACGACTGAAGCTTTCTTT
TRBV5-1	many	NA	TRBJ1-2	CASSLERANYGYTF	TGCGCCAGCAGCTTGGAGAGGGCTAACTATGGCTACACCTTC
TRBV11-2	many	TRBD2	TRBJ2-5	CASSLDPGGETQYF	TGTGCCAGCAGCTTAGATCCGGGGGGAGAGACCCAGTACTTC
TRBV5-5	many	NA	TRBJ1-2	CASSLAGGFYGYTF	TGTGCCAGCAGCTTGGCTGGGGGGTTCTATGGCTACACCTTC
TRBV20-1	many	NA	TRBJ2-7	CSARSTGTGHYEQYF	TGCAGTGCGCGATCAACCGGGACTGGGCACTACGAGCAGTACTTC
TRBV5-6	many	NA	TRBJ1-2	CASSLLGTPNYGYTF	TGTGCCAGCAGCTTGTTGGGGACACCTAACTATGGCTACACCTTC
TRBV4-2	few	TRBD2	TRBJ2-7	CASSPLAGERPYEQYF	TGTGCCAGCAGCCCGTTAGCGGGCGAACGCCCCTACGAGCAGTACTTC
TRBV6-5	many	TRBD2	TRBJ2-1	CASRPFTSGVSNEQFF	TGTGCCAGCAGGCCCTTTACTAGCGGGGTCTCTAATGAGCAGTTCTTC
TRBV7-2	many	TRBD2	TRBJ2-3	CASSLGLAGGLQYF	TGTGCCAGCAGCTTAGGACTAGCGGGGGGCCTGCAGTATTTT
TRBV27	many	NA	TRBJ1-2	CASSLRANYGYTF	TGTGCCAGCAGTTTGCGGGCTAACTATGGCTACACCTTC
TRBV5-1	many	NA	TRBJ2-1	CASSLVPGNEQFF	TGCGCCAGCAGCTTGGTCCCCGGAAATGAGCAGTTCTTC
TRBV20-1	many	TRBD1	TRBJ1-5	CSARVKQGAQPQHF	TGCAGTGCTAGAGTGAAACAGGGGGCTCAGCCCCAGCATTTT
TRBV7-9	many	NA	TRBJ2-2	CASSFRGGGTGELFF	TGTGCCAGCAGCTTCCGGGGTGGTGGGACCGGGGAGCTGTTTTTT
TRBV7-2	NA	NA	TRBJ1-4	CASSLVGWGEKLFF	TGTGCCAGCAGCCTCGTCGGGTGGGGAGAAAAACTGTTTTTT
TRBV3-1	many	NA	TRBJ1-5	CASSPSGNQPQHF	TGTGCCAGCAGCCCTTCAGGGAATCAGCCCCAGCATTTT
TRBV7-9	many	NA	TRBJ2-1	CASSYTGTGYNEQFF	TGTGCCAGCAGCTACACAGGTACCGGCTACAATGAGCAGTTCTTC
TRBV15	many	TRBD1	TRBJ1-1	CATSRAGRTGDEAFF	TGTGCCACCAGCAGAGCTGGCCGGACAGGGGACGAAGCTTTCTTT
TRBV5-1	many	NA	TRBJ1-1	CASSLGGNMNTEAFF	TGCGCCAGCAGCTTGGGGGGGAATATGAACACTGAAGCTTTCTTT
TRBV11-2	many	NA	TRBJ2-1	CASSLIRGNNEQFF	TGTGCCAGCAGCTTAATCAGGGGTAACAATGAGCAGTTCTTC
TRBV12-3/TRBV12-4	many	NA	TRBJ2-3	CASSLGPGTQYF	TGTGCCAGCAGTTTAGGTCCCGGGACGCAGTATTTT
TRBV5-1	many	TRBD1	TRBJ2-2	CASNGQEPNTGELFF	TGCGCCAGCAATGGACAGGAACCGAACACCGGGGAGCTGTTTTTT
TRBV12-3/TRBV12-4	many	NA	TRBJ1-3	CASSHDTGNTIYF	TGTGCCAGCAGTCACGACACTGGAAACACCATATATTTT
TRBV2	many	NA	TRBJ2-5	CASSGNNQETQYF	TGTGCCAGCAGCGGTAACAACCAAGAGACCCAGTACTTC
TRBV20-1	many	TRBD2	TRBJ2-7	CSTGTSGIYEQYF	TGCAGTACCGGGACTAGCGGGATCTACGAGCAGTACTTC
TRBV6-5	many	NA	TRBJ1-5	CASSYSWDGNQPQHF	TGTGCCAGCAGTTACTCGTGGGACGGGAATCAGCCCCAGCATTTT
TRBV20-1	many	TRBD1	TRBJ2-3	CSATSGQGETDTQYF	TGCAGTGCAACTTCGGGACAGGGAGAAACAGATACGCAGTATTTT
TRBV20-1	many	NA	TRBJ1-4	CSAATTQEGEKLFF	TGCAGTGCTGCCACGACCCAAGAGGGCGAAAAACTGTTTTTT
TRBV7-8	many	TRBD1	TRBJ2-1	CASSWRDRVLAPSSYNEQFF	TGTGCCAGCAGCTGGAGGGACAGGGTGCTAGCGCCAAGCTCCTACAATGAGCAGTTCTTC
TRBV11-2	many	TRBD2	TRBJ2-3	CASSFASGGSDTQYF	TGTGCCAGCAGCTTCGCTAGCGGGGGGTCAGATACGCAGTATTTT
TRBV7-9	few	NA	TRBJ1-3	CASSSGEGGVHSGNTIYF	TGTGCCAGCAGCTCTGGTGAGGGGGGGGTACACTCTGGAAACACCATATATTTT
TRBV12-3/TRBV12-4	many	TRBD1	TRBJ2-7	CASSRGQANYEQYF	TGTGCCAGCAGCCGGGGACAGGCTAACTACGAGCAGTACTTC
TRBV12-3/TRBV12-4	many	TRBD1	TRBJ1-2	CASSFRGQGLYGYTF	TGTGCCAGCAGTTTCAGGGGGCAGGGGCTATATGGCTACACCTTC
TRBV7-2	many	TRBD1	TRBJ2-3	CASSLRQGAVYF	TGTGCCAGCAGCTTAAGGCAGGGGGCGGTGTATTTT
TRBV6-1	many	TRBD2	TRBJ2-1	CASSKEGVGRVYNEQFF	TGTGCCAGCAGTAAAGAAGGTGTAGGGAGGGTTTACAATGAGCAGTTCTTC
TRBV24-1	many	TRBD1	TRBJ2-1	CATEDREVRFF	TGTGCCACCGAGGACAGGGAGGTACGGTTCTTC
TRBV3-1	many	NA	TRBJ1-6	CASSQDDGGYSPLHF	TGTGCCAGCAGCCAAGATGATGGCGGTTACTCACCCCTCCACTTT